Here is one TCR beta chain with its context. The antigen remains unidentified. This specimen comes from a study of radiotherapy plus CTLA-4 blockade in lung cancer. Whole-study context: More than 15% of patients responded objectively, and approximately 33% achieved disease control. Study findings and constraints: Once radiotherapy plus ipilimumab had been given, TCR clones derived from tumor expanded in blood. Early blood T cell clone dynamics, with interferon-beta, were reported to best predict response.

Generated by immunoSEQ multiplex PCR, the TCRdb table keeps only in-frame clones and is missing some. This sample yields about 93,000 clones, of which about 86% are seen a single time; roughly 4.6% belongs to the top ten. People whose metastatic non-small-cell lung cancer was chemo-refractory got focal radiation along with CTLA-4 blockade by ipilimumab. CDR1 LNHDA and CDR2 SQIVND come from the germline V gene (reference sequence). J was trimmed by 6 bases and V by 4 bases; bases with no gene match: 7. CDR3 length equals 16 residues. Sequencing used peripheral blood, obtained from a patient treated with radiotherapy plus ipilimumab. V gene TRBV19 combines with J gene TRBJ2-3, with 13 bases lining up with TRBD2. The receptor comes from a human donor with non-small cell lung cancer that progressed on radiotherapy plus ipilimumab. The CDR3 DNA sequence: TGTGCCAGTAGTACGGGGACTAGCGGGATGCCGGATACGCAGTATTTT. Its protein product is CASSTGTSGMPDTQYF. Using reference TRBV19 and TRBJ2-3 for the parts outside the CDR3, the full variable domain is DGGITQSPKYLFRKEGQNVTLSCEQNLNHDAMYWYRQDPGQGLRLIYYSQIVNDFQKGDIAEGYSVSREKKESFPLTVTSAQKNPTAFYLCASSTGTSGMPDTQYFGPGTRLTVL.